One and the same sample provided the 8 T cell receptor beta chains below, sequenced in a study of shared clonotypes between healthy human individuals. Produced via immunoSEQ multiplex PCR; TCRdb's table is partial and in-frame only. The table has fewer than 650,000 clones, 76% seen once. The specimen was PBMCs. These TCRs come from a woman aged 40 to 49 in good health. Some clones in this sample may be carry-over from other donors' samples.

The chain employs TRBV18 and TRBJ2-7; D tentatively fits TRBD1 or TRBD2 (5 bases each). V shed 3 bases and J shed 3 bases, with 9 bases lying between them. Germline lookup yields CDR1 KGHSH and CDR2 LQKENI. The CDR3 is 13 amino acids. DNA of the CDR3: TGTGCCAGCTCACCGGGACCCTTCTACGAGCAGTACTTC. It is translated as CASSPGPFYEQYF. The variable domain in full, completed from reference TRBV18 and TRBJ2-7, reads NAGVMQNPRHLVRRRGQEARLRCSPMKGHSHVYWYRQLPEEGLKFMVYLQKENIIDESGMPKERFSAEFPKEGPSILRIQQVVRGDSAAYFCASSPGPFYEQYFGPGTRLTVT.

This sequence joins TRBV4-1 and TRBJ1-1, with D possibly matching TRBD1 (6 bases). CDR1 is MGHRA, CDR2 YSYEKL, per germline. V was trimmed by 6 bases and J by 1 base, leaving 15 bases between them. This CDR3 is built from 15 residues. The CDR3 loop reads CASSPHLGGNTEAFF. The CDR3 DNA is TGCGCCAGCAGTCCGCACCTAGGGGGGAACACTGAAGCTTTCTTT.

The gene calls are TRBV7-8 and TRBJ1-5; D gene ambiguous. Deletions cut 1 base from V and 0 bases from J, with 7 bases between. The germline V gene has CDR1 SGHVS and CDR2 FQNEAQ. This CDR3 is 15 amino acids long. CDR3 coding DNA: TGTGCCAGCAGCTTAGTCAGATATAGCAATCAGCCCCAGCATTTT. Its translation is CASSLVRYSNQPQHF.

The chain carries TRBV28 and TRBJ2-3; 13 bases line up with TRBD2. The CDR3 has 18 residues. CDR1 is MDHEN and CDR2 is SYDVKM in the germline V gene. The V segment lost 6 bases and the J segment 2 bases; nucleotides outside the gene matches: 11. The CDR3 sequence: CASSQGLAGPKATDTQYF. DNA of the CDR3: TGTGCCAGCAGCCAGGGACTAGCGGGACCTAAAGCCACAGATACGCAGTATTTT.

This clone was found many times. This chain uses TRBV29-1 with TRBJ1-1; D might be TRBD1 (5 bases). Germline V gene lookup returns CDR1 SQVTM and CDR2 ANQGSEA. The CDR3 is 12 amino acids. Deletions cut 3 bases from V and 8 bases from J, with 13 bases between. The CDR3 reads CSVEADSLEAFF. For the CDR3, the DNA is TGCAGCGTTGAGGCCGACAGCCTCGAAGCTTTCTTT.

The CDR3 DNA sequence: TGTGCCAGCAGCTTGGACCCAGGTGACACCGGGGAGCTGTTTTTT. It specifies CASSLDPGDTGELFF. The chain combines TRBV5-4 with TRBJ2-2; D ambiguous. V shed 0 bases and J shed 3 bases, with 9 bases lying between them. Germline loops: CDR1 SGHNT, CDR2 YYREEE (reference sequence). The CDR3 totals 15 residues.

The J gene is TRBJ2-1, the V gene TRBV4-3; maybe TRBD2 (6 bases). Trimming removed 2 bases at V and 7 bases at J, with 15 bases between. The CDR3 is made up of 15 amino acids. Germline CDR1 LGHNA, CDR2 YSLEER. In DNA form, the CDR3 reads TGCGCCAGCAGCCAATCTAGCGCCCAAGGAAATGAGCAGTTCTTC. As protein: CASSQSSAQGNEQFF.

The J gene is TRBJ2-1, the V gene TRBV7-8; D gene ambiguous. In germline, CDR1 is SGHVS, CDR2 FQNEAQ. Between the trimmed V and J ends, which lost 1 base and 9 bases, there was a span of 13 bases. This CDR3 has 14 amino acids. The CDR3 coding sequence is TGTGCCAGCAGCTTAGACTGGCGAATGGGTGAGCAGTTCTTC. As protein: CASSLDWRMGEQFF.